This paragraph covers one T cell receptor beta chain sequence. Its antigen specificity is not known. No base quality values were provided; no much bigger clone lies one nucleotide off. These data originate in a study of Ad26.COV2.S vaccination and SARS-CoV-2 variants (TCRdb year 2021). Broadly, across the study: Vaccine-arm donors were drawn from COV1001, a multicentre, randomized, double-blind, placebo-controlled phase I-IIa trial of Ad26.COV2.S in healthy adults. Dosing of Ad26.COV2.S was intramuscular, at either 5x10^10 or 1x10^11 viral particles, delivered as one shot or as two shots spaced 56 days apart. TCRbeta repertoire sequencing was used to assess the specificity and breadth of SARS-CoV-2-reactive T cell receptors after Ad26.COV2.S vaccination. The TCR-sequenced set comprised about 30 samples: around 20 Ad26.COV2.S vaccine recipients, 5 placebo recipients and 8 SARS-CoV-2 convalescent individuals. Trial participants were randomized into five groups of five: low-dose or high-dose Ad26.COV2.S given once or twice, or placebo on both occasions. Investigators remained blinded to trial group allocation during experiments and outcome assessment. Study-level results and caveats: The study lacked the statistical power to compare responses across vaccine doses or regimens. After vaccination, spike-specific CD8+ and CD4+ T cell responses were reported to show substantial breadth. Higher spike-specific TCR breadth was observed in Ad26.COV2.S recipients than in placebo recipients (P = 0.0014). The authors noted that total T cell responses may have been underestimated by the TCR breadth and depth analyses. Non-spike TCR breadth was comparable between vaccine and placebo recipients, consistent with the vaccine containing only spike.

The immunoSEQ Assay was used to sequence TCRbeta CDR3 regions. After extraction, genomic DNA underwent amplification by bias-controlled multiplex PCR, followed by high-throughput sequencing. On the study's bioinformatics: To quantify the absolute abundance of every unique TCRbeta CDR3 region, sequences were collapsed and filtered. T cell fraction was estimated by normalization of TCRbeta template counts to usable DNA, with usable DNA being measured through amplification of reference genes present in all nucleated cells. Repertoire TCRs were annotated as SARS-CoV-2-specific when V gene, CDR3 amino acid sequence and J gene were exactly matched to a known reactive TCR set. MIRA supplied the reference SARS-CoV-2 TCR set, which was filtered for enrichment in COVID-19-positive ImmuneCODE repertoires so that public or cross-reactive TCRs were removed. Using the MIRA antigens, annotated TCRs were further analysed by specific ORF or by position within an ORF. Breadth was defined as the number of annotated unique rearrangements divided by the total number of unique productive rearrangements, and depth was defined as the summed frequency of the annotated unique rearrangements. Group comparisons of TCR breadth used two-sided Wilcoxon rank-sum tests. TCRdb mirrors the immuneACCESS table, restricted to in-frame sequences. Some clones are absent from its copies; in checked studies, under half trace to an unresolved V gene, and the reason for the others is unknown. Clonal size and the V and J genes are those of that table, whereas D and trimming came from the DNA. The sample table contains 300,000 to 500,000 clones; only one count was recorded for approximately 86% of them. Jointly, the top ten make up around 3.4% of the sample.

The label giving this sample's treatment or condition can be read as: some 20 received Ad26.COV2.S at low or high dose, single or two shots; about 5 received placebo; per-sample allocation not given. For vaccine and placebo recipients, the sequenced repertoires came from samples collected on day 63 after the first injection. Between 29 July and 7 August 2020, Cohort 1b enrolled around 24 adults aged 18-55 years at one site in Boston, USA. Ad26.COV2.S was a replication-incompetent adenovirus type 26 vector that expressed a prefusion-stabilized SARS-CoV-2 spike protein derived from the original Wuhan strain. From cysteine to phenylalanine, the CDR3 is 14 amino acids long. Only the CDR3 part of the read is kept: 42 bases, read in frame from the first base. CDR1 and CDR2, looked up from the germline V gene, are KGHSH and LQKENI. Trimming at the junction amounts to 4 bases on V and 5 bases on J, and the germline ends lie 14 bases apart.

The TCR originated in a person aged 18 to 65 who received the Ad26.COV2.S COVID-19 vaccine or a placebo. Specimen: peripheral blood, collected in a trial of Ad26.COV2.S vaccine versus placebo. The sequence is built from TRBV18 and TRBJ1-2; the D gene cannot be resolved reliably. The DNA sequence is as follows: TGTGCCAGCTCACTGAGTGGGGATCTTTATGGCTACACCTTC. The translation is CASSLSGDLYGYTF.